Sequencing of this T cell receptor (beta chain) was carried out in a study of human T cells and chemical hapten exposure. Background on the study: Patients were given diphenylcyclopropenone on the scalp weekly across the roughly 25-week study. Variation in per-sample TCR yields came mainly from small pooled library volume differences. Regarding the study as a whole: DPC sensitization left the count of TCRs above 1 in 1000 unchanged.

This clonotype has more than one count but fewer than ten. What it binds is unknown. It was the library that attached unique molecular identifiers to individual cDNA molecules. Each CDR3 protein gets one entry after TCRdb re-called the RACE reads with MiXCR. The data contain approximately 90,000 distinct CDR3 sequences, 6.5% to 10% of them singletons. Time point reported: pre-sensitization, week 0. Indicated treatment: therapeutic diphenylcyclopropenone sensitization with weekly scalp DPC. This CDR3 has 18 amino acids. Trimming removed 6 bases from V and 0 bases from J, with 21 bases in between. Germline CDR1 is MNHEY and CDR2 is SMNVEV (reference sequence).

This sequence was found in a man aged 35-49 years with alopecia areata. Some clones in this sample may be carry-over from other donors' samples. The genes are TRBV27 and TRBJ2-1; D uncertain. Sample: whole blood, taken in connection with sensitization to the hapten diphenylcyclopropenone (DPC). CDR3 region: CASRYIYTPGPSYNEQFF. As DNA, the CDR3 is TGTGCCAGCAGATACATTTATACCCCGGGCCCCTCCTACAATGAGCAGTTCTTC.